In this sample, the clone carrying this T cell receptor beta chain turned up many times. Its antigen is unknown. The sample comes from a study of regulatory T cells in long-lasting Graves disease. The time point was: persistent/refractory GD, antithyroid drugs over 5 years with positive TRAb. PBMC-derived RNA was used for the TCR library. Peripheral blood, nine milliliters of it, was drawn into EDTA tubes. Arm-PCR of CDR3 regions and iRepertoire HTBI primers were used to build TCR beta libraries. TCRdb passed the multiplex PCR reads through MiXCR, listing each CDR3 protein once. Of a few hundred thousand distinct CDR3 sequences listed, about 23% are singletons. Findings and limits, study-wide: Researchers reported studying only peripheral blood, not thyroid tissue. Accuracy could have been hurt by small sample size.

The sequence was collected from a middle-aged woman with Graves disease. This specimen consisted of peripheral blood mononuclear cells (PBMCs), obtained when the disease was refractory, from a patient treated with antithyroid drugs.

CDR3 amino acids: CASSPTGNTGELFF. The CDR3, as DNA: TGTGCCAGCAGCCCCACAGGGAACACCGGGGAGCTGTTTTTT. This rearrangement joins TRBV11-2 to TRBJ2-2; tentative D call: TRBD1 (5 bases). The length of the CDR3 is 14 residues. Between the trimmed V and J ends, which lost 5 bases and 1 base, there was a span of 8 bases. Germline CDR1 reads SGHAT; CDR2 reads FQNNGV.